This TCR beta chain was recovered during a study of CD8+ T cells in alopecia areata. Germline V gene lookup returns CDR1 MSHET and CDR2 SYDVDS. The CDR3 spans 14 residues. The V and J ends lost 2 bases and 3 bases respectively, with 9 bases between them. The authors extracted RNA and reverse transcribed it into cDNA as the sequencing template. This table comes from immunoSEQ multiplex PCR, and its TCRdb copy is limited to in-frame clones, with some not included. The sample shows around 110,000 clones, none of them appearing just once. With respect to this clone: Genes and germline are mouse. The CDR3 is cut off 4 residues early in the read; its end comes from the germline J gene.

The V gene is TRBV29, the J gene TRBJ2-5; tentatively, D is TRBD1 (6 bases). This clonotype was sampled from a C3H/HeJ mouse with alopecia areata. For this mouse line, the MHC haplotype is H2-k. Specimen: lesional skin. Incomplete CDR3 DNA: TGTGCTAGCAGTTTAAGGGGACATCAAGAC. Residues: CASSLRGHQD. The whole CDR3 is CASSLRGHQDTQYF.